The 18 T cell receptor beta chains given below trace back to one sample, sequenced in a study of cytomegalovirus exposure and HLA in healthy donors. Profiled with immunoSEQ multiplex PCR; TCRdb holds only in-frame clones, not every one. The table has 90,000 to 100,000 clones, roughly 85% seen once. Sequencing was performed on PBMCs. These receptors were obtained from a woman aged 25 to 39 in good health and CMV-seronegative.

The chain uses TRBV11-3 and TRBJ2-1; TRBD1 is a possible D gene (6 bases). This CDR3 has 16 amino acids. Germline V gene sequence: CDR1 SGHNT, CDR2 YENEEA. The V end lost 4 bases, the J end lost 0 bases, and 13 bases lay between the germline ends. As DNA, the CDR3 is TGTGCCAGCAGCTCCTCGGGACAAAGCTCCTACAATGAGCAGTTCTTC. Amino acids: CASSSSGQSSYNEQFF.

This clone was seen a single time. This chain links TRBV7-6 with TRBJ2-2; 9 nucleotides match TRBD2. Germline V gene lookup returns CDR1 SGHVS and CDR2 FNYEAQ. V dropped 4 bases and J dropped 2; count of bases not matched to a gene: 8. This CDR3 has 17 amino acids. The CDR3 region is CASSSPILAGNTGELFF. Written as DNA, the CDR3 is TGTGCCAGCAGCTCCCCTATACTAGCGGGTAACACCGGGGAGCTGTTTTTT.

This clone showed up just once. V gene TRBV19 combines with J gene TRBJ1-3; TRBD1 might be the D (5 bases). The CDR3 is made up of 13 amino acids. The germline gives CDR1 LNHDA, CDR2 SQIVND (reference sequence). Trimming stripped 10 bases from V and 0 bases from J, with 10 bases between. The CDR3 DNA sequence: TGTGCCACTTCAGGGAACTCTGGAAACACCATATATTTT. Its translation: CATSGNSGNTIYF.

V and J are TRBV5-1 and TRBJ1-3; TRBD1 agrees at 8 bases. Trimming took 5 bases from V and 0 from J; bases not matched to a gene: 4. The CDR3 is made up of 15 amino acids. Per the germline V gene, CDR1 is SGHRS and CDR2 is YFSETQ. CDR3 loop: CASRDRVSSGNTIYF. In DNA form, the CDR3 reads TGCGCCAGCAGGGACAGGGTCTCCTCTGGAAACACCATATATTTT.

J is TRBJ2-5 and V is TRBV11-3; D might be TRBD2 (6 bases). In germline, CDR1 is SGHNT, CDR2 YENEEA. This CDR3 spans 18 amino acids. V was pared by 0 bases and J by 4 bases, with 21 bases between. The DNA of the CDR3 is TGTGCCAGCAGCTTAGATCAGATTAGCGGTTTAAAACGAGAGACCCAGTACTTC. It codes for CASSLDQISGLKRETQYF.

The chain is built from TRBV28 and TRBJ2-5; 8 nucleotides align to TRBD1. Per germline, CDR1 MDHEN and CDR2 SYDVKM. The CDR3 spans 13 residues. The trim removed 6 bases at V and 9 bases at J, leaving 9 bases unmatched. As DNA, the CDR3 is TGTGCCAGCAGCTCCGGACAGGGCGAGGCCCAGTACTTC. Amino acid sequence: CASSSGQGEAQYF.

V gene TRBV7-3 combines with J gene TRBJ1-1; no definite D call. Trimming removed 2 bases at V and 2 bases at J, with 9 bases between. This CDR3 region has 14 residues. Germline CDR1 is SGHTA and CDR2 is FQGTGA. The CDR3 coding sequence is TGTGCCAGCAGCTTACCAGGTAGTAACACTGAAGCTTTCTTT. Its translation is CASSLPGSNTEAFF.

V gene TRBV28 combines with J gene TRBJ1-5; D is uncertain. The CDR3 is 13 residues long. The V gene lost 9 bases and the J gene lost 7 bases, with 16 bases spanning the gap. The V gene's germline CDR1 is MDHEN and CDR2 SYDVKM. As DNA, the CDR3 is TGTGCCAGTCGGGATCCCGGAGGACAGCCCCAGCATTTT. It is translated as CASRDPGGQPQHF. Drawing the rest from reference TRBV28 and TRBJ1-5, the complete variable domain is DVKVTQSSRYLVKRTGEKVFLECVQDMDHENMFWYRQDPGLGLRLIYFSYDVKMKEKGDIPEGYSVSREKKERFSLILESASTNQTSMYLCASRDPGGQPQHFGDGTRLSIL.

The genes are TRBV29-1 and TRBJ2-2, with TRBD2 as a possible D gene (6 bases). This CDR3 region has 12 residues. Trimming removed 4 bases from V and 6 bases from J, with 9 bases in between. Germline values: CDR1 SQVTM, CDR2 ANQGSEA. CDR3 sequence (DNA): TGCAGCGTTGGACTAGTCGCCGGGGAGCTGTTTTTT. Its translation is CSVGLVAGELFF.

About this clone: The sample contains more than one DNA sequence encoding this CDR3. The CDR3 DNA reads TGTGCCAGCAGCTTAGGTCGGGGATTCTACGAGCAGTACTTC. Amino acid sequence: CASSLGRGFYEQYF. The chain joins TRBV13 to TRBJ2-7; D is perhaps TRBD2 (5 bases). From germline, CDR1 is PRHDT and CDR2 FYEKMQ (reference sequence). There are 14 residues in the CDR3. V was clipped by 0 bases and J by 3 bases, with 9 bases between them.

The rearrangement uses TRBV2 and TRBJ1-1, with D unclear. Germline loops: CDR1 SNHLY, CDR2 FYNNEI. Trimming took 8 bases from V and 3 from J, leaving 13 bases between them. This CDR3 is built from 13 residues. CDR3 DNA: TGTGCCAGCCATTATAATCAGGACACTGAAGCTTTCTTT. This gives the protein CASHYNQDTEAFF.

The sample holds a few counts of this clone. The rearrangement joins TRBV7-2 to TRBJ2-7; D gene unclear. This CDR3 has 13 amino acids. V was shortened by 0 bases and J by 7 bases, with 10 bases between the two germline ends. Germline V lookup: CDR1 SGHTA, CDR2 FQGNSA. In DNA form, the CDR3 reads TGTGCCAGCAGCTTAGCTTTAGACTGGGAGCAGTACTTC. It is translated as CASSLALDWEQYF.

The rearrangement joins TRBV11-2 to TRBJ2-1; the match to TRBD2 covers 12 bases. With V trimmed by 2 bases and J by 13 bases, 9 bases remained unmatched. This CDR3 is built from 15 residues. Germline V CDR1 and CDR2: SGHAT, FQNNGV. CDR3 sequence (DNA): TGTGCCAGCAGCTTATCTAGCGGGGGGGCCACAGGTCAGTTCTTC. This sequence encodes CASSLSSGGATGQFF.

Written as DNA, the CDR3 is TGTGCCAGCAGCGTCGGACTAGCGGGAGGGCCCAACGTCCTGACTTTC. Encoded protein: CASSVGLAGGPNVLTF. The J gene is TRBJ2-6, the V gene TRBV5-6, with 15 nucleotides matching TRBD2. The germline V gene has CDR1 SGHDT and CDR2 YYEEEE. This CDR3 has 16 amino acids. The junction had 4 bases not matched to a gene; V was cut back by 4 bases and J by 8 bases.

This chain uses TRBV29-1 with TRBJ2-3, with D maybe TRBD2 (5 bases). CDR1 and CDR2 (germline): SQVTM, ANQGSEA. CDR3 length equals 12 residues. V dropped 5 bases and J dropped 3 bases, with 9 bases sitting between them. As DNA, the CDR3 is TGCAGCGTTTCGCCGGGGACAGATACGCAGTATTTT. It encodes CSVSPGTDTQYF.

CDR3 sequence: CASSEGGNEQYF. The DNA for the CDR3 is TGTGCCAGCAGCGAAGGGGGAAACGAGCAGTACTTC. This chain uses TRBV9 with TRBJ2-7; weak D call: TRBD1 (6 bases). In germline, CDR1 is SGDLS, CDR2 YYNGEE. This CDR3 is built from 12 residues. Trimming removed 3 bases from V and 5 bases from J, with 9 bases in between.

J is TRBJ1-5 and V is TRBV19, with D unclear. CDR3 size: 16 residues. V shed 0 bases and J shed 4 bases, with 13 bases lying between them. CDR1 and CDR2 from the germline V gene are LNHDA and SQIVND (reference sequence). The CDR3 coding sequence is TGTGCCAGTAGTATAGATGCTGCAACAGAGAATCAGCCCCAGCATTTT. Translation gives CASSIDAATENQPQHF.

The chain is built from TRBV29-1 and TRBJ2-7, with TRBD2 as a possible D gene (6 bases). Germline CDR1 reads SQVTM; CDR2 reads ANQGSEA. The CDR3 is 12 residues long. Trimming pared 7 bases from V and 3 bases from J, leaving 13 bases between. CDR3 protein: CSAGSGDYEQYF. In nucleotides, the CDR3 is TGCAGCGCTGGTAGCGGAGACTACGAGCAGTACTTC.